The table lists the clone carrying this T cell receptor (beta chain) with many counts. Its antigen is not identified. The sample originates from a study of neurological immune-mediated disorders. Time point specified: longitudinal time-point 3. Germline CDR1 and CDR2: SGHAT and FQNNGV. CDR3 size: 15 residues. V was trimmed by 5 bases and J by 6 bases, leaving 18 bases between them. With 10-nucleotide random UMIs, 5'RACE was used to make the cDNA. Via MiXCR, TCRdb re-called the 5' RACE reads, giving one row per CDR3 protein. This table has approximately 47,000 distinct CDR3 sequences, about 12% appearing once. Findings of the study overall: Private repertoires in all groups were suggested by the finding that expanded clones across subjects shared no CDR3 amino acid sequences.

This TCR derives from a male donor with HTLV-1-associated myelopathy (HAM/TSP). Sequenced input: PBMCs. The chain couples TRBV11-2 to TRBJ2-3; D is uncertain. The DNA of the CDR3 is TGTGCCAGCAGCCCCTCCCCCCAAGTATCGGATACGCAGTATTTT. It is translated as CASSPSPQVSDTQYF.